Described below is a single TCR beta chain sequence and its context. Its antigen is as yet unknown. This sample stems from a study of shared clonotypes between healthy human individuals. Whole-study findings and limits: Generation probabilities of non-shared clonotypes were lower (relative to those shared by all four donors).

Per the germline V gene, CDR1 is SGHRS and CDR2 is YFSETQ. V lost 2 bases, J lost 0 bases, and 11 bases lay in between. The CDR3 extends over 15 amino acids. Here immunoSEQ multiplex PCR was the method, and the copy in TCRdb shows in-frame clones only, minus some. Of about 2.4 million clones detected, over 85% appear once; the ten largest clones hold 0.36%. Sequenced sample: naive CD4+ T cells from PBMCs. Noted subset: CD45RA+ positively selected. The chain has TRBV5-1 and TRBJ1-1; a possible D gene is TRBD1 (6 bases). This receptor was taken from a man between 18 and 35 years old in good health. Some clones in this sample may be carry-over from other donors' samples. Here the CDR3 reads CASSLVQGLNTEAFF. CDR3 coding DNA: TGCGCCAGCAGCTTAGTCCAGGGGCTGAACACTGAAGCTTTCTTT.